Presented here are 15 T cell receptor beta chains from one specimen sequenced in a study of B cell selection in AIRE deficiency. Sequencing was performed with immunoSEQ multiplex PCR; in TCRdb, only in-frame clones are kept and a portion is missing. The table has roughly 25,000 clones, approximately 96% seen once; the top ten hold 0.2% to 0.25%. The sorted conventional CD4 T cells were gated as CD4+CD127+. Material: conventional CD4+ T cells sorted from PBMCs. The receptors derive from a human donor with AIRE deficiency.

This chain links TRBV10-3 with TRBJ1-4; possible D gene TRBD1, 6 bases. Per the germline V gene, CDR1 is ENHRY and CDR2 is SYGVKD. The CDR3 is 14 amino acids. Trimming pared 6 bases from V and 3 bases from J, leaving 11 bases between. The CDR3 DNA is TGTGCCATCAGAGGCAGGGGATCTAATGAAAAACTGTTTTTT. This translates into CAIRGRGSNEKLFF.

The rearrangement links TRBV30 to TRBJ2-3; 7 nucleotides align to TRBD2. Germline lookup yields CDR1 GTSNPN and CDR2 SVGIG (reference sequence). This CDR3 spans 17 amino acids. V shed 2 bases and J 0 bases; nucleotides not matched to a gene: 11. CDR3 bases: TGTGCCTGGAGTATCGGAGGGAGGGTTGCGAGCACAGATACGCAGTATTTT. This sequence encodes CAWSIGGRVASTDTQYF.

The CDR3 sequence: CASSYEGLGNQPQHF. The CDR3 DNA reads TGTGCCAGTAGTTATGAAGGCCTGGGCAATCAGCCCCAGCATTTT. The chain couples TRBV19 to TRBJ1-5; unclear D gene. Germline V gives CDR1 LNHDA, CDR2 SQIVND (reference sequence). The CDR3 is made up of 15 amino acids. V dropped 5 bases and J dropped 2 bases, with 13 bases sitting between them.

This rearrangement joins TRBV28 to TRBJ2-7, with 9 bases that match TRBD2. V shed 5 bases and J 4 bases; nucleotides not matched to a gene: 3. The CDR3 runs to 13 residues. CDR1 and CDR2 from the germline V gene are MDHEN and SYDVKM. CDR3 nucleotide sequence: TGTGCCAGCAGTAGCGGGGGGCTATACGAGCAGTACTTC. Residues: CASSSGGLYEQYF. The full variable domain, with the rest looked up from reference TRBV28 and TRBJ2-7, is DVKVTQSSRYLVKRTGEKVFLECVQDMDHENMFWYRQDPGLGLRLIYFSYDVKMKEKGDIPEGYSVSREKKERFSLILESASTNQTSMYLCASSSGGLYEQYFGPGTRLTVT.

The rearrangement joins TRBV5-4 to TRBJ2-7; unclear D gene. Germline CDR1 is SGHNT and CDR2 is YYREEE (reference sequence). The CDR3 consists of 14 residues. V was pared by 3 bases and J by 0 bases, with 10 bases between. The CDR3 DNA is TGTGCCAGCAGCTCGGTAAGCGTCTCCTACGAGCAGTACTTC. Translated, it gives CASSSVSVSYEQYF.

J is TRBJ1-1 and V is TRBV21-1; the listed D gene, TRBD1, was not tested against the DNA. TRBV21-1 is a documented pseudogene. The CDR3 consists of 15 residues. CDR3 coding DNA: TGTGCCAGCAGCAAAGAAGGGGGCGGAAACACTGAAGCTTTCTTT. Encoded protein: CASSKEGGGNTEAFF.

The gene calls are TRBV15 and TRBJ1-5; 7 bases are shared with TRBD1. Per the germline V gene, CDR1 is LNHNV and CDR2 is YYDKDF (reference sequence). The J segment lost 6 bases and the V segment lost 5 bases, leaving 16 bases of the junction unmatched. The CDR3 has 17 amino acids. CDR3 residues: CATSWSGGPRGVQPQHF. The CDR3 DNA reads TGTGCCACCAGCTGGTCAGGGGGACCCAGGGGAGTTCAGCCCCAGCATTTT.

The chain has TRBV7-2 and TRBJ2-7, with D perhaps matching TRBD2 (5 bases). V was trimmed by 1 base and J by 3 bases, leaving 13 bases between them. The CDR3 extends over 15 amino acids. Germline values: CDR1 SGHTA, CDR2 FQGNSA. CDR3 sequence reads: CASSLVVGVVYEQYF. CDR3 DNA sequence: TGTGCCAGCAGCTTAGTCGTGGGAGTGGTCTACGAGCAGTACTTC.

This rearrangement joins TRBV28 to TRBJ1-5, with a possible D match to TRBD1 (5 bases). The ends were cut back, 4 bases at V and 9 bases at J, with 19 bases in the middle. The CDR3 length is 15 residues. Germline CDR1 and CDR2: MDHEN and SYDVKM. CDR3 bases: TGTGCCAGCAGTTCCACCCCCGGGGGGTATTCGCCCCAGCATTTT. This encodes CASSSTPGGYSPQHF. Drawing the rest from reference TRBV28 and TRBJ1-5, the complete variable domain is DVKVTQSSRYLVKRTGEKVFLECVQDMDHENMFWYRQDPGLGLRLIYFSYDVKMKEKGDIPEGYSVSREKKERFSLILESASTNQTSMYLCASSSTPGGYSPQHFGDGTRLSIL.

This clone has just one count. In nucleotides, the CDR3 is TGTGCCAGCACCCCCCTAGCGGGAGTTCGCGAGCAGTACTTC. Its protein product is CASTPLAGVREQYF. The rearrangement links TRBV28 to TRBJ2-7; 10 positions match TRBD2. The CDR3 has 14 residues. Germline assignment: CDR1 MDHEN and CDR2 SYDVKM. With V trimmed by 7 bases and J by 6 bases, 9 bases remained unmatched.

The chain is built from TRBV6-6 and TRBJ1-1, with unresolved D. This CDR3 region has 12 residues. The germline V and J ends were trimmed by 0 bases and 10 bases, with 9 bases remaining between them. CDR1 and CDR2 (germline): MNHNY, SVGAGI (reference sequence). CDR3 nucleotide sequence: TGTGCCAGCAGTTACTCGAATGAGGGAGCTTTCTTT. Translated, it gives CASSYSNEGAFF.

This chain joins TRBV2 and TRBJ1-2, with D possibly matching TRBD1 (6 bases). Trimming left V 7 bases short and J 2 bases short, with 14 bases between. The CDR3 is 14 residues long. CDR1 is SNHLY and CDR2 is FYNNEI in the germline V gene. The CDR3 DNA reads as TGTGCCAGCACCGGAGGACAGACCAACTATGGCTACACCTTC. Translation gives CASTGGQTNYGYTF.

V gene TRBV27 combines with J gene TRBJ2-1, with 8 bases fitting TRBD1. V lost 11 bases and J lost 3; bases outside the gene matches: 9. CDR3 length: 14 residues. CDR1 is MNHEY, CDR2 SMNVEV, per germline (reference sequence). The CDR3 sequence: CASRGQGFYNEQFF. The CDR3 nucleotides are TGTGCCTCTCGCGGACAGGGCTTCTACAATGAGCAGTTCTTC.

This clone was counted only a few times. The chain links TRBV2 to TRBJ2-7; 7 bases align to TRBD1. V dropped 5 bases and J dropped 3; count of bases not matched to a gene: 1. The germline gives CDR1 SNHLY, CDR2 FYNNEI. This CDR3 spans 12 amino acids. The DNA of the CDR3 is TGTGCCAGCAGTACAGGGGACTACGAGCAGTACTTC. Its protein product is CASSTGDYEQYF.

The gene calls are TRBV5-5 and TRBJ1-2; D gene uncertain. V dropped 0 bases and J dropped 4 bases, with 10 bases sitting between them. Germline CDR1 is SGHKS and CDR2 is YYEKEE (reference sequence). The CDR3 runs to 14 residues. DNA of the CDR3: TGTGCCAGCAGCTTGGGGCTCGCGCTCTATGGCTACACCTTC. Protein product: CASSLGLALYGYTF.